This T cell receptor (beta chain) emerged from a study of shared clonotypes between healthy human individuals. Assay: immunoSEQ multiplex PCR; the TCRdb copy retains only in-frame clones and omits some. Of under 1,900,000 clones listed, approximately 98.5% are singletons. After removal of 6 bases from V and 7 bases from J, the junction contained 10 bases not matched to a gene. The CDR3 length is 14 residues. The V gene's germline CDR1 is KGHSH and CDR2 LQKENI. This sequence originates from a man aged 25-40 years in good health. The sequenced sample consisted of naive CD4+ T cells sorted from blood. Subset given: CD45RA+ positively selected. The genes are TRBV18 and TRBJ1-2, with TRBD1 matching over 8 bases. CDR3: CASSPQTGVPGYTF. CDR3 bases: TGTGCCAGCTCGCCGCAGACAGGGGTCCCTGGCTACACCTTC.